At least ten counts were recorded for the clone carrying this TCR beta chain. What it binds is unknown. This CDR3 has 15 amino acids. In germline, CDR1 is MNHNS, CDR2 SASEGT. V lost 6 bases and J lost 1; bases outside the gene matches: 6. The record originates from a study of identical twins. Study results and caveats: Because invariant MAIT and iNKT cells could be present, zero-insertion analyses could be partly confounded. Monozygotic twins shared more out-of-frame TCR alpha than recombination models predicted. Insertions were reduced in abundant cord blood beta clonotypes but not in memory repertoires. The analysis was cross-sectional rather than longitudinal within donors.

TCRdb processed the 5' RACE reads anew with MiXCR; each CDR3 protein has one entry. The sample carries around 530,000 distinct CDR3 sequences, roughly 15% recorded once. These same data were also listed under a study on yellow fever vaccine responses in identical twins.

Sequencing input: CD4+ T cells sorted from blood. This chain connects TRBV6-1 to TRBJ2-1; the match to TRBD2 covers 7 bases. The clonotype was recovered from a woman between 18 and 29 years old in good health. CDR3: CASSLNSGSYNEQFF. Written as DNA, the CDR3 is TGTGCCAGCAGCCTCAATAGCGGGTCCTACAATGAGCAGTTCTTC.